The 25 T cell receptor beta chains in this list originate from one sample, sequenced in a study of monozygotic twins with inflammatory bowel disease. TCRdb reprocessed the 5' RACE reads, keeping one entry per CDR3 protein, no DNA. The sample totals approximately 400,000 distinct CDR3 sequences; its top ten clones hold just over 2.5%. Sequencing input: blood. These receptors were collected from a human donor with ulcerative colitis or Crohn's disease, or a healthy co-twin of an affected twin (not recorded which).

The V gene is TRBV5-1, the J gene TRBJ1-4; with no DNA, the TCRdb D assignment of TRBD1 cannot be verified. This CDR3 is built from 14 residues. Looked up from germline, CDR1 is SGHRS and CDR2 is YFSETQ. The CDR3 sequence: CASSLGGGDEKLFF.

The chain joins TRBV7-2 to TRBJ2-1; TCRdb's assignment of TRBD2 cannot be checked, as there is no DNA. Germline CDR1 reads SGHTA; CDR2 reads FQGNSA. This CDR3 spans 16 amino acids. This chain's CDR3 is CASSLGGGATYNEQFF.

The chain has TRBV6-2 or TRBV6-3 and TRBJ2-7; TCRdb indicates TRBD2, and absent DNA this call remains unverified. Germline values: CDR1 MNHEY, CDR2 SVGEGT. The CDR3 is 15 amino acids. CDR3 region: CASSFAGRSSYEQYF.

This chain connects TRBV5-1 to TRBJ1-1; TCRdb outputs TRBD1, but without DNA this stays unchecked. The CDR3 sequence is 14 residues long. Germline V gene sequence: CDR1 SGHRS, CDR2 YFSETQ. The CDR3 protein is CASRRPGGNTEAFF.

The chain links TRBV20-1 to TRBJ2-1; TCRdb lists TRBD1, though no DNA is available to test this call. CDR3 length: 16 amino acids. Germline loops: CDR1 DFQATT, CDR2 SNEGSKA (reference sequence). This CDR3 is CSARGPDRGQYNEQFF.

This chain links TRBV18 with TRBJ2-1. There are 13 residues in the CDR3. Germline CDR1 KGHSH, CDR2 LQKENI. CDR3 sequence: CASSSSGVDEQFF.

The V and J genes are TRBV4-3 and TRBJ2-7; TCRdb reports TRBD2, a call that lacks DNA to check it against. In germline, CDR1 is LGHNA, CDR2 YSLEER. The CDR3 sequence is 15 residues long. CDR3 sequence: CASSPLAGRSYEQYF.

CDR3: CASSQDTASGFYTDTQYF. V usage is TRBV4-2 and J usage is TRBJ2-3; TCRdb calls TRBD2, which cannot be checked without DNA. CDR3 length equals 18 residues. Germline V gene lookup returns CDR1 LGHNA and CDR2 YNFKEQ.

The chain joins TRBV21-1 to TRBJ2-5; TCRdb names TRBD1, which stays unverified in the absence of DNA. TRBV21-1 is assigned pseudogene status. This CDR3 has 20 residues. The CDR3 sequence is CASSNHPDKLRTGGQETQYF.

The chain links TRBV6-1 to TRBJ1-4; TCRdb proposes TRBD1, but this gene call is untestable without DNA. The germline CDR1 and CDR2 sequences are MNHNS and SASEGT. There are 15 residues in the CDR3. The CDR3 spells CASSSIGAANEKLFF.

The chain employs TRBV5-1 and TRBJ2-2. Germline CDR1 reads SGHRS; CDR2 reads YFSETQ. The CDR3 has 16 residues. The CDR3 protein is CASSLEVGINTGELFF.

The chain links TRBV6-2 or TRBV6-3 to TRBJ1-2; TCRdb names TRBD1, which stays unverified in the absence of DNA. From germline, CDR1 is MNHEY and CDR2 SVGEGT. This CDR3 contains 14 residues. This chain's CDR3 is CASSRAGSNYGYTF.

V gene TRBV18 combines with J gene TRBJ1-2; the D call of TRBD1 rests on TCRdb alone, since no DNA is present to check it. Germline assignment: CDR1 KGHSH and CDR2 LQKENI. The CDR3 is 14 amino acids. The CDR3 spells CASSPPGQGYGYTF.

V and J are TRBV7-9 and TRBJ2-7; TCRdb designates TRBD2, a call that cannot be tested without DNA. Germline V gives CDR1 SEHNR, CDR2 FQNEAQ (reference sequence). The CDR3 runs to 15 residues. CDR3 amino acids: CASRPSGTAIGEQYF.

CDR3 in amino acids: CASSSRSSNTGELFF. V gene TRBV21-1 combines with J gene TRBJ2-2. TRBV21-1 corresponds to a pseudogene. The CDR3 is 15 amino acids.

This sequence joins TRBV30 and TRBJ2-4. The germline V gene has CDR1 GTSNPN and CDR2 SVGIG (reference sequence). This CDR3 region has 18 residues. This chain's CDR3 is CAWSVQWVLGRTKNIQYF.

The CDR3 sequence is CSARRGRDRRDSPLHF. The rearrangement links TRBV20-1 to TRBJ1-6; TCRdb names TRBD1, which stays unverified in the absence of DNA. The CDR3 runs to 16 residues. The germline V gene encodes CDR1 DFQATT and CDR2 SNEGSKA (reference sequence).

The V call is TRBV6-1, the J call TRBJ2-2. The CDR3 loop spans 13 amino acids. Germline CDR1 and CDR2: MNHNS and SASEGT. The CDR3 region is CASSDLLSGELFF.

The chain employs TRBV6-2 or TRBV6-3 and TRBJ1-6; without DNA, the TCRdb call of TRBD1 cannot be checked. This CDR3 is 16 amino acids long. The germline V gene has CDR1 MNHEY and CDR2 SVGEGT. The chain's CDR3 is CASSYRGQGTGSPLHF.

This rearrangement joins TRBV5-1 to TRBJ2-5; as DNA is missing, the TRBD2 call by TCRdb cannot be tested. Germline V lookup: CDR1 SGHRS, CDR2 YFSETQ. This CDR3 comprises 14 residues. CDR3 protein: CASSRRGDQETQYF.

V is TRBV25-1 and J is TRBJ2-1; the D call of TRBD1 rests on TCRdb alone, since no DNA is present to check it. Germline CDR1 MGHDK, CDR2 SYGVNS. The CDR3 runs 16 residues. This CDR3 is CASSDMDRAYANEQFF.

J is TRBJ1-5 and V is TRBV6-1; TCRdb proposes TRBD1, but this gene call is untestable without DNA. CDR1 is MNHNS, CDR2 SASEGT, per germline. The CDR3 runs to 14 residues. CDR3 sequence reads: CASSQDRANQPQHF.

The chain's CDR3 is CASSRVGAGPLTSYNEQFF. The J gene is TRBJ2-1, the V gene TRBV19; TCRdb reports TRBD2, a call that lacks DNA to check it against. CDR3 length equals 19 residues. The germline CDR1 and CDR2 sequences are LNHDA and SQIVND (reference sequence).

The chain employs TRBV4-3 and TRBJ2-3. This CDR3 region has 13 residues. Germline CDR1 and CDR2: LGHNA and YSLEER. This CDR3 reads CASSQVFTDTQYF.

The chain carries TRBV10-3 and TRBJ2-5. The CDR3 contains 15 residues. The V gene's germline CDR1 is ENHRY and CDR2 SYGVKD. The CDR3 sequence is CAISEGQPSQETQYF.